Listed below are T cell receptor beta chains from one sample, sequenced in a study of T cells in Graves' hyperthyroidism and ophthalmopathy. TCRdb ran MiXCR on the multiplex PCR reads and lists one entry per CDR3 protein. The table records some 270,000 distinct CDR3 sequences, roughly an eighth of them present only once. The specimen was blood. Every receptor here comes from a middle-aged woman with Graves' hyperthyroidism. CDR3s include the opening cysteine and the closing phenylalanine or tryptophan. The D gene is left open where the match is weak. A clone size is listed for some rows: how often the clone was seen (once, few, many), or a class if it is expanded.

v_gene	abundance	j_gene	d_gene	CDR3aa	CDR3nt
TRBV28	many	TRBJ1-2	TRBD1	CASNKGQRGYTF	TGTGCCAGCAATAAGGGACAGCGAGGCTACACCTTC
TRBV6-1	.	TRBJ2-7	TRBD1	CASSQLGQGYYEQYF	TGTGCCAGCAGCCAACTGGGACAGGGATACTACGAGCAGTACTTC
TRBV11-2	few	TRBJ1-6	.	CASSSTGLLGVYNSPLHF	TGTGCCAGCAGTTCAACAGGCCTTCTAGGTGTCTATAATTCACCCCTCCACTTT
TRBV5-6	many	TRBJ2-1	.	CASSRQGGGNEQFF	TGTGCCAGCAGCCGACAGGGAGGAGGAAATGAGCAGTTCTTC
TRBV7-9	many	TRBJ1-1	.	CASSLGGSQVNTEAFF	TGTGCCAGCAGCTTAGGAGGTTCTCAGGTGAACACTGAAGCTTTCTTT
TRBV2	many	TRBJ2-5	.	CASSPTETQYF	TGTGCCAGCAGTCCCACAGAGACCCAGTACTTC
TRBV3-1	.	TRBJ2-7	.	CASSQWGAAGYEQYF	TGTGCCAGCAGCCAGTGGGGGGCTGCCGGCTACGAGCAGTACTTC
TRBV7-8	few	TRBJ1-6	.	CASSYSRGNSPLHF	TGTGCCAGCAGTTATTCCAGGGGTAACTCACCCCTCCACTTT
TRBV28	many	TRBJ1-1	TRBD1	CASSLYGTENTEAFF	TGTGCCAGCAGTTTATACGGGACAGAGAACACTGAAGCTTTCTTT
TRBV2	many	TRBJ2-1	TRBD2	CASIFNPSGRGGGVDNEQFF	TGTGCCAGCATTTTTAATCCCAGCGGGAGGGGGGGAGGAGTAGACAATGAGCAGTTCTTC
TRBV5-6	many	TRBJ2-3	TRBD2	CASSAGAKDTQYF	TGTGCCAGTTCGGCGGGAGCGAAGGATACGCAGTATTTT
TRBV10-1	many	TRBJ2-7	.	CASSDPGTSTYEQYF	TGCGCCAGCAGTGACCCCGGGACTTCCACCTACGAGCAGTACTTC
TRBV29-1	many	TRBJ2-5	.	CSVGLRGETQYF	TGCAGCGTCGGACTTCGCGGGGAGACCCAGTACTTC
TRBV3-1	many	TRBJ2-7	TRBD1	CASSRQGLDEQYF	TGTGCCAGCAGCCGACAGGGGCTCGACGAGCAGTACTTC
TRBV28	many	TRBJ2-1	.	CASSLIRETSDNEQFF	TGTGCCAGCAGTCTTATCCGGGAGACGTCCGACAATGAGCAGTTCTTC
TRBV28	many	TRBJ2-3	.	CASSSGQSTDTQYF	TGTGCCAGCAGTTCTGGACAATCCACAGATACGCAGTATTTT
TRBV12-3/TRBV12-4	.	TRBJ2-1	TRBD2	CASNLAGGLDEQFF	TGTGCCAGCAATCTAGCGGGAGGGTTAGATGAGCAGTTCTTC